This T cell receptor (beta chain) is drawn from a study of T cell changes during pregnancy in multiple sclerosis (dated by TCRdb to about 2019). About the study as a whole: The study examined how the T cell repertoire changed over the course of pregnancy in women with multiple sclerosis.

The CDR3 holds 14 amino acids from the cysteine to the phenylalanine. The sequence is cut down to CDR3 DNA, 42 bases in frame from base 1. The trim is 3 bases for V and 8 bases for J, with a gap of 14 bases between the germline ends. The germline V gene (reference sequence) specifies MNHEY as CDR1 and SMNVEV as CDR2. This clone was picked up one time. The antigen it recognizes is unknown. No base quality values were provided; no much bigger clone lies one nucleotide off. Library preparation was by the immunoSEQ multiplex PCR assay. Drawn from immuneACCESS, this table holds only the in-frame rearrangements with V and J called that TCRdb kept. Clones are partly lost; checked studies trace under half to an unresolved V gene and leave the rest unexplained. Here the sample has 40,000 to 55,000 clones; about 92% occur a single time. Around 0.4% of the sample belongs to the ten largest clones.

Sequencing used CD4+ T cells from peripheral blood mononuclear cells, obtained before pregnancy. The sequence came from a female donor with multiple sclerosis, enrolled in a pregnancy study. The rearrangement combines TRBV27 with TRBJ2-4, with no D gene named confidently. The CDR3 protein sequence reads: CASSFRRLADIQYF. The DNA reads as follows: TGTGCCAGCAGTTTCCGCAGGTTGGCCGACATTCAGTACTTC.